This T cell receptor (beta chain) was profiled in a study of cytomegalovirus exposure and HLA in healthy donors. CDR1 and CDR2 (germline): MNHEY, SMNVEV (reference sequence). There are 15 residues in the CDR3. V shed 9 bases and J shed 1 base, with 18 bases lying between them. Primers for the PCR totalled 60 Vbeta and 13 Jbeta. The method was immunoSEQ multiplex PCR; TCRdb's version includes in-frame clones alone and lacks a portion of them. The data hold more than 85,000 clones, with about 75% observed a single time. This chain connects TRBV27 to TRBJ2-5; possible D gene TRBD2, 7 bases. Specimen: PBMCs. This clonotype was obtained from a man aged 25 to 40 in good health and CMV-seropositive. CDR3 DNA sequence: TGTGCCAGTCGGGGTAGGGGGGGCTTCCAAGAGACCCAGTACTTC. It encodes CASRGRGGFQETQYF.